One T cell receptor beta chain is described in this entry. No antigen is known for it. The length of the CDR3 is 15 residues. V lost 8 bases and J lost 3; bases outside the gene matches: 10. CDR1 is MDHEN, CDR2 SYDVKM, per germline. This sample was included in a study of T cell responses to AZD1222 COVID-19 vaccine. On the study more broadly: Second-dose timings of about 4 or about 12 weeks were pooled.

The method was immunoSEQ multiplex PCR; TCRdb's version includes in-frame clones alone and lacks a portion of them. Found here are about 120,000 clones, about 90% of them singletons; the top ten hold roughly 5%. Broader study findings: Seropositive AZD1222 recipients at baseline numbered only 5 to 7. Most donors were white British and more were female, and clonal diversity was possibly underestimated. Spike regions recognized by vaccine-associated CD4 TCRs spanned the protein, led by 160-218 and 743-854.

The input for sequencing was peripheral blood, taken on day 0 of AZD1222 vaccination. This sequence was found in an adult in good health. The gene calls are TRBV28 and TRBJ2-3; TRBD2 matches at 8 bases. The CDR3 coding sequence is TGTGCCAGCGGGCCGAGCGGGAGAAGGACAGATACGCAGTATTTT. This encodes CASGPSGRRTDTQYF. Variable domain in full (rest from reference TRBV28 and TRBJ2-3): DVKVTQSSRYLVKRTGEKVFLECVQDMDHENMFWYRQDPGLGLRLIYFSYDVKMKEKGDIPEGYSVSREKKERFSLILESASTNQTSMYLCASGPSGRRTDTQYFGPGTRLTVL.